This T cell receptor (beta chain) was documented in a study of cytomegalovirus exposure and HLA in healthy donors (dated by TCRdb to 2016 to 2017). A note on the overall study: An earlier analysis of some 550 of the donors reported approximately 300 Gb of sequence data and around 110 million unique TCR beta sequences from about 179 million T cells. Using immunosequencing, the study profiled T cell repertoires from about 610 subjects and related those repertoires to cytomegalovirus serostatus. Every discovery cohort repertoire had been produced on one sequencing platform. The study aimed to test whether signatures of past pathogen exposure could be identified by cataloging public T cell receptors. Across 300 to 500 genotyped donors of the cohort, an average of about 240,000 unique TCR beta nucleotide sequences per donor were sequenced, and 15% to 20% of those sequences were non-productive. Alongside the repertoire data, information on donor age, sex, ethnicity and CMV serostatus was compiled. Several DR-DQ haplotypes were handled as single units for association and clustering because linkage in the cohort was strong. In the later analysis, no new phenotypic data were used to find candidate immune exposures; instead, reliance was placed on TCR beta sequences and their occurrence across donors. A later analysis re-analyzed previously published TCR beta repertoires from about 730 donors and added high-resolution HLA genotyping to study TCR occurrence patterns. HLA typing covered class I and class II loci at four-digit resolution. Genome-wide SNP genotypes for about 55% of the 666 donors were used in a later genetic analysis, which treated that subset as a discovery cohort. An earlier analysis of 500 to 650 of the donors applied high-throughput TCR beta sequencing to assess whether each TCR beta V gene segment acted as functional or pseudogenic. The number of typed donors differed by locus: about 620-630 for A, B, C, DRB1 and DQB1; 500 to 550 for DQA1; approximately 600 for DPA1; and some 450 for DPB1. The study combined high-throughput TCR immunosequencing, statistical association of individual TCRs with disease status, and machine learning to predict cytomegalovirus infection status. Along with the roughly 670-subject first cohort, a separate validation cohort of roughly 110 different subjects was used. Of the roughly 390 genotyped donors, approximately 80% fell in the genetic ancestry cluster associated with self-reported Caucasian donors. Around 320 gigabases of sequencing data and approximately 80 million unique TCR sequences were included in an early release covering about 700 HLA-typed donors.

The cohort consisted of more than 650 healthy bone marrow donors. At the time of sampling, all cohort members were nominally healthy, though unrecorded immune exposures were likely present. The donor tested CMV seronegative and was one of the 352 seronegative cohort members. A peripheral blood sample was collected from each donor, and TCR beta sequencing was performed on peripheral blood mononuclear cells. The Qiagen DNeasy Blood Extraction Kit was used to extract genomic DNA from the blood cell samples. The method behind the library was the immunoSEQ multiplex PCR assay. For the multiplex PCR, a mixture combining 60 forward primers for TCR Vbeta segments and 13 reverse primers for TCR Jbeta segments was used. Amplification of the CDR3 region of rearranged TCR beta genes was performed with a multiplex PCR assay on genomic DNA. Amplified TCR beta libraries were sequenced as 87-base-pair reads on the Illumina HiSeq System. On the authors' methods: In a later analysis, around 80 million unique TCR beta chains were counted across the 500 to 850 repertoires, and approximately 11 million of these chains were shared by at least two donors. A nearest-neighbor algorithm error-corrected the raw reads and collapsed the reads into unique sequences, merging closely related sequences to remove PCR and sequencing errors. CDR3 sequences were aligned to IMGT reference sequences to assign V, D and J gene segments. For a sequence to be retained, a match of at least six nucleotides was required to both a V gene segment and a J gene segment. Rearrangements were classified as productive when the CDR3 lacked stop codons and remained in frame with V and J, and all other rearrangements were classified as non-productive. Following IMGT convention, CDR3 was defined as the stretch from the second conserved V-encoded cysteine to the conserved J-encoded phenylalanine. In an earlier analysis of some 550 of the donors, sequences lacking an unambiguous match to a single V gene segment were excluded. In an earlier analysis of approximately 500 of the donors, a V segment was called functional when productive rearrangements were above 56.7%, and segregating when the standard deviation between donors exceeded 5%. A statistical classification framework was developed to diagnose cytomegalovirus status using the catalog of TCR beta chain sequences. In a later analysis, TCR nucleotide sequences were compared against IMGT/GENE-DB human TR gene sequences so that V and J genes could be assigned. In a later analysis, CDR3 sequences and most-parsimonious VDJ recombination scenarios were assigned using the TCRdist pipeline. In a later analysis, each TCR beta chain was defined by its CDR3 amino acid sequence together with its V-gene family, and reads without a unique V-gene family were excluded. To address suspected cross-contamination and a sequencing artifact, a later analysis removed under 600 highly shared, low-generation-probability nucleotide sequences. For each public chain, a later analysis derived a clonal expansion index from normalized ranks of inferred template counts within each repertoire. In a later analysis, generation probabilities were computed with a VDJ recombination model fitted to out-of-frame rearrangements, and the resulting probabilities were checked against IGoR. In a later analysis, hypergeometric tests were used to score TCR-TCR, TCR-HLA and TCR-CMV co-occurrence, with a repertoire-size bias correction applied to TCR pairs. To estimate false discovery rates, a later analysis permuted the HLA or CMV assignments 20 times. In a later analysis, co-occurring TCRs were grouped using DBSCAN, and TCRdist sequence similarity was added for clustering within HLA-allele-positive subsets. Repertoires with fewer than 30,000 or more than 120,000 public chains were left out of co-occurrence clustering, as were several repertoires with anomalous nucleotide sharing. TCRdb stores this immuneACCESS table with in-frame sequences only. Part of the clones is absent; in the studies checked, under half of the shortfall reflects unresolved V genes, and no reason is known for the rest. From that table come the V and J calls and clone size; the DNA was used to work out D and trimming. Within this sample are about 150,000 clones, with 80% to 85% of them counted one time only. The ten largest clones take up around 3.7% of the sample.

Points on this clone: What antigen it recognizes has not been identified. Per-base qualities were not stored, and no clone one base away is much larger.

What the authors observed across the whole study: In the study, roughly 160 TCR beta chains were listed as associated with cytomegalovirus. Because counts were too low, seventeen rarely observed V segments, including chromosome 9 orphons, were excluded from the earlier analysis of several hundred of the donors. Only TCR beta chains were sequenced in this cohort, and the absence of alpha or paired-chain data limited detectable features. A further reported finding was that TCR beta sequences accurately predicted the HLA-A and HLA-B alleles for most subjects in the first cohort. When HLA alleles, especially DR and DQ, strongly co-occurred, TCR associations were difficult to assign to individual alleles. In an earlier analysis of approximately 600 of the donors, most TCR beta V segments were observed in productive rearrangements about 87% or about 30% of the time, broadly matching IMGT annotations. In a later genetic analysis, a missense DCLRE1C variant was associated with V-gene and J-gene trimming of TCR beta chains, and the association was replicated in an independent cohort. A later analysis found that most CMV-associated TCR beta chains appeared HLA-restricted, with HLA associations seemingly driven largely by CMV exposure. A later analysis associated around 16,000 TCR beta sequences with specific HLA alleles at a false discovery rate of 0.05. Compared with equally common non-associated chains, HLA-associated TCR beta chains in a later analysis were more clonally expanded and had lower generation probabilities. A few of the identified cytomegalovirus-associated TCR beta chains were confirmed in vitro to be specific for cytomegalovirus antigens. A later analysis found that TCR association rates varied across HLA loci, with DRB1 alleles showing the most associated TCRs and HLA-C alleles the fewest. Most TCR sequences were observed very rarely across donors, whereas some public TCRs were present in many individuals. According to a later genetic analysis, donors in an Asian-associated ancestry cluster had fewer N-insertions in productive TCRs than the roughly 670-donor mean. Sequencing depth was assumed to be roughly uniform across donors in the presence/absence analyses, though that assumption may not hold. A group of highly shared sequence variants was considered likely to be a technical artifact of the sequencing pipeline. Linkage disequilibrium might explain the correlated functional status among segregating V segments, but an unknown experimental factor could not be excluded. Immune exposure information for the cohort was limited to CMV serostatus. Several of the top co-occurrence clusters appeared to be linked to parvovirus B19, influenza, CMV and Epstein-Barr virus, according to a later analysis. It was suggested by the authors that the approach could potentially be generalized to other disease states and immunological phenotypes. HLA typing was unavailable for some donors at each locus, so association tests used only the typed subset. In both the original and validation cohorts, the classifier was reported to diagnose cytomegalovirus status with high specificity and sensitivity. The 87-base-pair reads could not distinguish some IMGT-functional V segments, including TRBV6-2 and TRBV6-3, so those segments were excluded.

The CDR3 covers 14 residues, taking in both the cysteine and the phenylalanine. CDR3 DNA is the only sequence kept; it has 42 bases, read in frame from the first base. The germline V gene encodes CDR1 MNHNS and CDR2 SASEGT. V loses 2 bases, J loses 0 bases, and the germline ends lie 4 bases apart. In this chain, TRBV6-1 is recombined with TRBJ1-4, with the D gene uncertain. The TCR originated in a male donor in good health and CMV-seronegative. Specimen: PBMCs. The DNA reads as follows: TGTGCCAGCAGTGAATCCTCAACTAATGAAAAACTGTTTTTT. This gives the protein CASSESSTNEKLFF.